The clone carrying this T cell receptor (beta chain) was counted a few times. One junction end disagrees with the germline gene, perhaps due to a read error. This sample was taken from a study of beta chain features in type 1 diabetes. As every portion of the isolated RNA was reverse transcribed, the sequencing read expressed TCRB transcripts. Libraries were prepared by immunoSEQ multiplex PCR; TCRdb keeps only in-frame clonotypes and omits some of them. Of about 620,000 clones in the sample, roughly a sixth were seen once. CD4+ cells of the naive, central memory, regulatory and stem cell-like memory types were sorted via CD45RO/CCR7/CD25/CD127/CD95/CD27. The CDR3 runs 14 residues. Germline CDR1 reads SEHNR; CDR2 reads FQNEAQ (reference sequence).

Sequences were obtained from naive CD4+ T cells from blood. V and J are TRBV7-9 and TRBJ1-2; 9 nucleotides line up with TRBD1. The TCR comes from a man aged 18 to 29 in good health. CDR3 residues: CASSLREGTGRTVF. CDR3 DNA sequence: TGTGCCAGCAGCCTCAGGGAGGGGACAGGGCGGACAGTCTTC.